This TCR beta chain was recovered during a study of T-cell memory formation after mild COVID-19. About the study: Each donor largely had its own TCR clusters. Findings of the study overall: From day 15 to 85, contracting clones were balanced between CD4 and CD8, whereas later expanders leaned toward CD4+.

Comments on this clonotype: No antigen is known for it.

After removal of 1 base from V and 6 bases from J, the junction contained 13 bases not matched to a gene. The CDR3 runs 18 residues. Germline V gene data show CDR1 as SGHTA and CDR2 as FQGNSA. MiXCR was run by TCRdb on the 5' RACE reads, yielding one entry per CDR3 protein. The profile shows 250,000 to 300,000 distinct CDR3 sequences, about 20% of them singletons. Sequencing was carried out using PBMCs or a T cell subset sorted from them (not recorded which). The clonotype originates from a man aged 18 to 30 who had mild COVID-19 (a few samples of this study predate the infection). Cell type and time point are not known. J is TRBJ2-1 and V is TRBV7-2; 9 bases map to TRBD2. CDR3 DNA: TGTGCCAGCAGCTTAGAGGCGGGGGGGCCTCTTTCGCCCAATGAGCAGTTCTTC. This translates into CASSLEAGGPLSPNEQFF.